This TCR beta chain comes out of a study of blood T cell repertoires in COVID-19. Study-wide context: Samples representing acute and convalescent COVID-19 were sourced from the United States, Italy and Spain.

In the source study's methods: Using reference gene primer amplification, nucleated cell counts were estimated. This table comes from immunoSEQ multiplex PCR, and its TCRdb copy is limited to in-frame clones, with some not included. That table furnishes V, J and clone size, whereas the DNA furnished D and trimming. The sample has 70,000 to 90,000 clones, over 75% seen once. Unmatched junction bases numbered 11, after V lost 5 bases and J lost 4 bases. Looked up from germline, CDR1 is SGHTA and CDR2 is FQGNSA. The CDR3 length is 16 residues. The sample was peripheral blood. The rearrangement uses TRBV7-2 and TRBJ1-1; TRBD1 agrees at 9 bases. This clonotype originated in a man aged 45-60 years with acute or convalescent COVID-19. The CDR3 sequence: CASSLYPLTGGTEAFF. The CDR3 bases are TGTGCCAGCAGCCTTTACCCCTTGACAGGGGGCACTGAAGCTTTCTTT.